These T cell receptor beta chains were read from a single sample in a study of blood T cell repertoires in COVID-19. Some clones are missing from TCRdb's copy, which holds only in-frame ones; the method was immunoSEQ multiplex PCR. Here the sample spans 200,000 to 250,000 clones, 88% being singletons. The sample comprised peripheral blood. Every receptor here comes from a woman aged 60-75 years with acute or convalescent COVID-19. CDR3s include the opening cysteine and the closing phenylalanine or tryptophan. Expanded clones get a size class; other rows say once, few or many, or leave the size out.

.	TRBJ2-1	TRBV28	CASAPEGVGYNEQFF
.	TRBJ2-3	TRBV2	CASSDLAGFTDTQYF
few	TRBJ1-1	TRBV7-2	CASSARQGQNTEAFF
.	TRBJ2-6	TRBV16	CASSQSLASGANVLTF
.	TRBJ1-1	TRBV7-2	CASSLVTGTEAFF
.	TRBJ1-4	TRBV5-1	CASSLERGSNEKLFF
.	TRBJ2-5	TRBV24-1	CATSDYNGETQYF
.	TRBJ2-3	TRBV3-1/TRBV3-2	CASSPSFLAAGGTDTQYF
.	TRBJ1-1	TRBV9	CASSGRQVGDTEAFF
.	TRBJ1-1	TRBV5-1	CASSRLPADRPLGNTEAFF
.	TRBJ2-1	TRBV5-1	CASRPGTSSYNEQFF
few	TRBJ2-7	TRBV7-9	CASSPRTDRVGEQYF
.	TRBJ1-2	TRBV6-5	CASSYTGGRRHYGYTF
.	TRBJ1-6	TRBV14	CASSQTGNSPLHF
.	TRBJ1-1	TRBV6-5	CASTLTGGVTEAFF
.	TRBJ2-7	TRBV6-1	CASSERHREQYF
once	TRBJ2-7	TRBV3-1/TRBV3-2	CASSQDRRNYEQYF
.	TRBJ1-2	TRBV10-3	CAISEYGDSYGYTF
.	TRBJ1-2	TRBV9	CASSAMTGDYGYTF
.	TRBJ2-2	TRBV12-3/TRBV12-4	CASTVLTGELFF
many	TRBJ2-1	TRBV19	CASSIDRGNEQFF
few	TRBJ2-1	TRBV28	CASSLSGSGEQFF
.	TRBJ1-2	TRBV20-1	CSAATGLGYTF
.	TRBJ2-1	TRBV18	CASSQLESSYNEQFF
.	TRBJ2-3	TRBV10-3	CAISVSSGGSQYF
.	TRBJ1-4	TRBV7-9	CASSHRGTGESEKLFF
.	TRBJ1-1	TRBV5-4	CASSLGGRGAGTEAFF
.	TRBJ2-3	TRBV28	CASSSPPGGGGTDTQYF
.	TRBJ1-6	TRBV5-1	CASSLVRGNNSPLHF
.	TRBJ1-6	TRBV4-2	CASSQDRGRNSPLHF
.	TRBJ2-7	TRBV7-9	CASSSGLAGILRSYEQYF
.	TRBJ1-2	TRBV18	CASSSLDRVDGYTF
.	TRBJ1-3	TRBV5-1	CASSFSSGNTIYF
once	TRBJ1-1	TRBV6-2/TRBV6-3	CASSYRDRNTEAFF
.	TRBJ1-2	TRBV14	CASSQDLTYGYTF
.	TRBJ1-4	TRBV2	CASRGTGGGEKLFF
.	TRBJ2-7	TRBV2	CASTLQGAGEQYF